Here is one TCR beta chain with its context. Profiling relied on immunoSEQ multiplex PCR, and the TCRdb table lists in-frame clones only, not all of them. This sample has fewer than 200,000 clones; 93% occur once, and the top ten carry about 4%. The data were obtained in a study of control samples from healthy donors and cancer patients. This clonotype was sampled from a woman in her fifties or sixties in good health. Material: blood.

For the CDR3, the DNA is TGTGCCAGCAGTCAAGGACAGGGGAGAGAGGTTGATACGCAGTATTTT. It translates to CASSQGQGREVDTQYF. The V gene is TRBV6-6, the J gene TRBJ2-3, with 9 bases fitting TRBD1. Looked up from germline, CDR1 is MNHNY and CDR2 is SVGAGI (reference sequence). This CDR3 region has 16 residues. The V gene end was trimmed by 5 bases and the J gene end by 6 bases; junction bases not matched to a gene: 12.